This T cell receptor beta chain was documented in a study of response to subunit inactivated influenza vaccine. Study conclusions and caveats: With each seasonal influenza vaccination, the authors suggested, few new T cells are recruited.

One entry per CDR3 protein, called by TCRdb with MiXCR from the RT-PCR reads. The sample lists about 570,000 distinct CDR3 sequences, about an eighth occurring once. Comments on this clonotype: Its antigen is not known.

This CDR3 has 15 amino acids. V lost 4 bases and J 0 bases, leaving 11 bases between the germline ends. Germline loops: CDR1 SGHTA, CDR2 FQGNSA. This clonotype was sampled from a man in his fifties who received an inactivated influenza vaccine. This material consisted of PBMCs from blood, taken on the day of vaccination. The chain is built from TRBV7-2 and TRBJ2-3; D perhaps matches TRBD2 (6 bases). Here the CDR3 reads CASSSQAGSTDTQYF. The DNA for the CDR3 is TGTGCCAGCAGCTCCCAAGCGGGCAGCACAGATACGCAGTATTTT.